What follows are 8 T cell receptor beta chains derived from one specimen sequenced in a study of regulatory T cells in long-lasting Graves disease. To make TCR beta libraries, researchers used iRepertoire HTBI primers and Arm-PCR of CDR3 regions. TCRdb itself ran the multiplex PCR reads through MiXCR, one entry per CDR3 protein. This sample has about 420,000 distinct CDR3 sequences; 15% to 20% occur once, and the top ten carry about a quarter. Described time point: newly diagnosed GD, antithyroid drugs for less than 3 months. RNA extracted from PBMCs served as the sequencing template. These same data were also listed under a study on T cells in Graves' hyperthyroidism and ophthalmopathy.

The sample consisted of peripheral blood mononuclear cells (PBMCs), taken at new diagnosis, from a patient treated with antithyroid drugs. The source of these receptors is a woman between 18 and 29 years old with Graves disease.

CDR3 nucleotide sequence: TGTGCCAGCAGTTACGGACGGACGAACACCGGGGAGCTGTTTTTT. The encoded protein is CASSYGRTNTGELFF. The V gene is TRBV27, the J gene TRBJ2-2; D is undetermined. With 4 bases removed from V and 0 bases from J, the gap between germline ends came to 9 bases. CDR1 and CDR2 from the germline V gene are MNHEY and SMNVEV (reference sequence). The CDR3 is made up of 15 amino acids.

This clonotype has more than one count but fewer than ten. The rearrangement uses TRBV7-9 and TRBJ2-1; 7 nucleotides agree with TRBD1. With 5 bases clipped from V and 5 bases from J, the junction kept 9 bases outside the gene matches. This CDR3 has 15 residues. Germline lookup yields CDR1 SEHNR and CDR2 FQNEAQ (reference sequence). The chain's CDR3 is CASSETTGQNNEQFF. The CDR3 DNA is TGTGCCAGCAGCGAAACCACGGGACAGAACAATGAGCAGTTCTTC.

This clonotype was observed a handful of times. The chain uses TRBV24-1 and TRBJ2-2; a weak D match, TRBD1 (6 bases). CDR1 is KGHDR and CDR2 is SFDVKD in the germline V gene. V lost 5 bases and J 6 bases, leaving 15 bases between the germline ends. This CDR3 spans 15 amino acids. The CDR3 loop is CATSVGGPRAGELFF. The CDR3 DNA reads TGTGCCACCAGTGTTGGGGGCCCGAGGGCCGGGGAGCTGTTTTTT.

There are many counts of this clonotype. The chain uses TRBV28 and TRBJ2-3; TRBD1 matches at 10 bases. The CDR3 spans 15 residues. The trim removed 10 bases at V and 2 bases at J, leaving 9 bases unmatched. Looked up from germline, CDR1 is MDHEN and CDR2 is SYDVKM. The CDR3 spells CAISLGTGDTDTQYF. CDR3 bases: TGTGCCATCAGCTTAGGGACAGGGGACACAGATACGCAGTATTTT.

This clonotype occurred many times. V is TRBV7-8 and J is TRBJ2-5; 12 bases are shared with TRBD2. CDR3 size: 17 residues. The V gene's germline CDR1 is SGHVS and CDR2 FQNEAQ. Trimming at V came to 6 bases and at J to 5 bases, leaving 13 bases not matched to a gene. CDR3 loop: CASRELGASGRVETQYF. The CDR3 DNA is TGTGCCAGCAGGGAGCTTGGGGCTAGCGGGAGGGTTGAGACCCAGTACTTC.

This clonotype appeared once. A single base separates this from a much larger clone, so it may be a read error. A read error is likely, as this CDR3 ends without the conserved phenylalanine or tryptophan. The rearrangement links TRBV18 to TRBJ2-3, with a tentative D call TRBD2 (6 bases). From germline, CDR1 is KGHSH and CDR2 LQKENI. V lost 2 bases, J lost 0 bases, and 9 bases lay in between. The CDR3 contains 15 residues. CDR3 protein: CASSPAGTSTDTQYL. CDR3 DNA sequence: TGTGCCAGCTCACCAGCGGGAACCAGCACAGATACGCAGTATCTT.

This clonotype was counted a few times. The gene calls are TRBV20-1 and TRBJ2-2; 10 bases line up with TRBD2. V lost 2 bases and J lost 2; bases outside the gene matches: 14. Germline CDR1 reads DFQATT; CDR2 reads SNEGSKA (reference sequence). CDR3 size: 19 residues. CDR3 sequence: CSARPLPSGSPGNTGELFF. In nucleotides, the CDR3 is TGCAGTGCTAGACCCCTGCCTAGCGGGAGTCCTGGTAACACCGGGGAGCTGTTTTTT.

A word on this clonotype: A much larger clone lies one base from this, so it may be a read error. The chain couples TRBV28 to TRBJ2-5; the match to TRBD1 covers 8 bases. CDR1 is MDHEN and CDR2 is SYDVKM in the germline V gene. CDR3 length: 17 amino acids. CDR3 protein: CVSRPEPGQGLLETQYF. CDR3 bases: TGTGTCAGCAGGCCCGAACCCGGACAGGGTTTATTGGAGACCCAGTACTTC.